This TCR beta chain stems from a study of blood T cell repertoires in COVID-19. Across the whole study: Acute and convalescent COVID-19 specimens originated in the United States, Italy and Spain. PBMCs, B-cell-depleted T cells, or T cells were the source of the cDNA or gDNA that made up the material.

The J segment lost 2 bases and the V segment lost 6 bases, leaving 8 bases of the junction unmatched. Per the germline V gene, CDR1 is MNHEY and CDR2 is SMNVEV (reference sequence). The CDR3 runs to 15 residues. Original methodology: Nucleated cell number was recorded as an estimate derived from reference gene primer amplification. Data came from immunoSEQ multiplex PCR; TCRdb stores just in-frame clones and leaves some out. V, J and clone size are taken as reported in that table, and D and trimming were inferred from the DNA itself. The sample yields around 250,000 clones, about 86% seen once. The chain combines TRBV27 with TRBJ2-5; 8 bases align to TRBD2. The sample comprised peripheral blood. The receptor was isolated from an older man with acute or convalescent COVID-19. The CDR3 loop is CASRKRAGDQETQYF. CDR3 DNA: TGTGCCAGCAGAAAACGAGCGGGGGATCAAGAGACCCAGTACTTC.